Listed below are T cell receptor beta chains from one sample, sequenced in a study of metastatic and nonmetastatic thyroid tumors. With MiXCR, TCRdb called clones anew from the PCR reads. The sample yields roughly 15,000 clones, around 29% seen once. The sample consisted of adjacent normal tissue. The origin of the receptors is a female donor with papillary thyroid cancer or a benign thyroid nodule (not recorded which). Some clones in this sample may be carry-over from other donors' samples. Each CDR3 is given with its conserved first and last residue. Fields, in order: clone size, J gene, V gene, D gene, CDR3 protein, CDR3 DNA. D genes are given only for firm matches. Clone size is not always given. Where it is, it says once, few, many or a class for expanded clones.

.	TRBJ1-4	TRBV20-1	.	CSARVGAGLNEKLFF	TGCAGTGCTAGAGTTGGCGCAGGACTAAATGAAAAACTGTTTTTT
.	TRBJ1-2	TRBV28	.	CASSFLRYGYTF	TGTGCCAGCAGTTTTTTACGCTATGGCTACACCTTC
few	TRBJ1-4	TRBV7-9	TRBD1	CASSVTGGEKLFF	TGTGCCAGCAGCGTCACAGGGGGTGAAAAACTGTTTTTT
.	TRBJ1-2	TRBV11-2	.	CASSLDGTPNYGYTF	TGTGCCAGCAGCTTAGATGGGACACCTAACTATGGCTACACCTTC
.	TRBJ1-5	TRBV24-1	TRBD1	CATSDARQGGQPQHF	TGTGCCACCAGTGATGCCAGACAGGGCGGTCAGCCCCAGCATTTT
.	TRBJ1-2	TRBV20-1	.	CSASLQMLGYGYTF	TGCAGTGCTAGTCTCCAGATGTTAGGGTATGGCTACACCTTC
few	TRBJ1-2	TRBV6-1	.	CASRSGTLYVYTF	TGTGCCAGCAGGTCCGGGACCCTTTATGTCTACACCTTC
.	TRBJ2-1	TRBV19	TRBD1	CASSRVPGQGYNEQFF	TGTGCCAGTAGTCGGGTACCGGGACAGGGTTACAATGAGCAGTTCTTC
.	TRBJ1-3	TRBV28	.	CASSLLGQAISGNTIYF	TGTGCCAGCAGTTTATTAGGGCAGGCGATCTCTGGAAACACCATATATTTT
few	TRBJ1-3	TRBV12-3/TRBV12-4	.	CASSLSGTGNTIYF	TGTGCCAGCAGTCTCTCGGGGACTGGAAACACCATATATTTT
few	TRBJ2-2	TRBV10-1	TRBD2	CASSRSSGRLHTGELFF	TGCGCCAGCAGTAGGTCGAGCGGGAGACTCCACACCGGGGAGCTGTTTTTT
.	TRBJ2-3	TRBV20-1	.	CSARDDTQYF	TGCAGTGCTAGAGATGATACTCAGTATTTT
many	TRBJ2-2	TRBV30	.	CAWRPSWGELFF	TGTGCCTGGAGACCCTCGTGGGGGGAGCTGTTTTTT
few	TRBJ2-2	TRBV12-3/TRBV12-4	.	CASSTGSTGELFF	TGTGCCAGCAGTACAGGGTCCACCGGGGAGCTGTTTTTT
few	TRBJ2-3	TRBV6-1	TRBD1	CASFQQGSGTDTQYF	TGTGCCAGCTTTCAACAGGGGAGCGGTACAGATACGCAGTATTTT
.	TRBJ2-1	TRBV15	TRBD2	CATSRDSGGIQGDEQFF	TGTGCCACCAGCAGAGATTCGGGGGGAATTCAGGGCGATGAGCAGTTCTTC